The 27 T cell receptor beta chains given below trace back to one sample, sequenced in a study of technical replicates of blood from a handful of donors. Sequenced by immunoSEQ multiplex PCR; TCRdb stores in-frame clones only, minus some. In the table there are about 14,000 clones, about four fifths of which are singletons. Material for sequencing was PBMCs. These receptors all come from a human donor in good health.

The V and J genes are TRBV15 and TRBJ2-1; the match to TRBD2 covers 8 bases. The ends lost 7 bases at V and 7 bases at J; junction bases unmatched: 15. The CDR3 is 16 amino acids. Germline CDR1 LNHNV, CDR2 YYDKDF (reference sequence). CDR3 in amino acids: CATTDHPSGRSNEQFF. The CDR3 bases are TGTGCCACCACCGACCACCCCAGCGGGAGATCGAATGAGCAGTTCTTC.

DNA for the CDR3: TGTGCCAGCAGTGGCGGAGGGGGGGGTCACTATGGCTACACCTTC. It codes for CASSGGGGGHYGYTF. The V call is TRBV6-6, the J call TRBJ1-2; a weak D match, TRBD1 (6 bases). Looked up from germline, CDR1 is MNHNY and CDR2 is SVGAGI (reference sequence). Trimming cost V 5 bases and J 3 bases, with 16 bases left between them. The CDR3 contains 15 residues.

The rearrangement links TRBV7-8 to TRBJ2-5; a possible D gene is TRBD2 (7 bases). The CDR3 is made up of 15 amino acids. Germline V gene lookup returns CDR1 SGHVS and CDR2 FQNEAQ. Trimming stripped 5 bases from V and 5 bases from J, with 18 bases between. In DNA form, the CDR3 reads TGTGCCAGCAGCCCAGGGAGGGGGGGCTGGGAGACCCAGTACTTC. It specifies CASSPGRGGWETQYF.

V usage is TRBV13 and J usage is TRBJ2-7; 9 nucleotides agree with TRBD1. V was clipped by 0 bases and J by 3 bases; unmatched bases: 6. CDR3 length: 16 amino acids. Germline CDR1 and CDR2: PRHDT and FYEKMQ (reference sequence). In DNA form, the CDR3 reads TGTGCCAGCAGCTTAGGTCGACCGGGACAGGGCTACGAGCAGTACTTC. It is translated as CASSLGRPGQGYEQYF.

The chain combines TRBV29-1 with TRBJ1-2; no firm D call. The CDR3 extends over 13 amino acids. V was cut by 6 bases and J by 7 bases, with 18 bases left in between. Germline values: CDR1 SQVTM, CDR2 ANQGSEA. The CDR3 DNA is TGCAGCGTGGCGGTCGCGAGGGAGGCTGGCTACACCTTC. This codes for CSVAVAREAGYTF.

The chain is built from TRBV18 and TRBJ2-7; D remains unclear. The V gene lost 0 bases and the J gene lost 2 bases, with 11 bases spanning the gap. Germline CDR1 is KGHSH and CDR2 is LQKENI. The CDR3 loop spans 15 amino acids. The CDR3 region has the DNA TGTGCCAGCTCACCACCGGCGGCAGCTACCTACGAGCAGTACTTC. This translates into CASSPPAAATYEQYF. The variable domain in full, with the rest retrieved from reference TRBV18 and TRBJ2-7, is NAGVMQNPRHLVRRRGQEARLRCSPMKGHSHVYWYRQLPEEGLKFMVYLQKENIIDESGMPKERFSAEFPKEGPSILRIQQVVRGDSAAYFCASSPPAAATYEQYFGPGTRLTVT.

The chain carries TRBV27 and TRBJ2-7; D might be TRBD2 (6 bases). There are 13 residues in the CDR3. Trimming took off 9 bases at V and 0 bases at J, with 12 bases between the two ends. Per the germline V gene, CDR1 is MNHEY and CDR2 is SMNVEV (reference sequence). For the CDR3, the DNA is TGTGCCAGTACGGAGGGGAACTCCTACGAGCAGTACTTC. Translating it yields CASTEGNSYEQYF.

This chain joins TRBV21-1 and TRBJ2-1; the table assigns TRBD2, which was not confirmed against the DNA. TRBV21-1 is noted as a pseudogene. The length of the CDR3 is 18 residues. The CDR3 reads CASSKSLSLAGTDNEQFF. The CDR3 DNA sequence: TGTGCCAGCAGCAAATCCCTGAGCCTAGCGGGAACGGACAATGAGCAGTTCTTC.

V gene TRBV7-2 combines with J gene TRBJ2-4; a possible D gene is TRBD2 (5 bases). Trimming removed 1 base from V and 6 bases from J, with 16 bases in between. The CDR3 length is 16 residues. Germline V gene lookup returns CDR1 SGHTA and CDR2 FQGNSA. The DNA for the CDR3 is TGTGCCAGCAGCTTAGAACCCGCGGGCCCGGGAAACATTCAGTACTTC. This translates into CASSLEPAGPGNIQYF.

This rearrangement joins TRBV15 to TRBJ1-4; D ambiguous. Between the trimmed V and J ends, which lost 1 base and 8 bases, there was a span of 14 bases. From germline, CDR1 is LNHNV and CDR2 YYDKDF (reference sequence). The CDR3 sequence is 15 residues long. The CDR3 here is CATSRAPGSWEKLFF. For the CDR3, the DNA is TGTGCCACCAGCAGAGCCCCAGGCAGTTGGGAAAAACTGTTTTTT.

This CDR3 reads CASSLGGTGGSYEQYF. CDR3 coding DNA: TGTGCCAGCAGCTTGGGGGGTACGGGAGGGTCCTACGAGCAGTACTTC. The rearrangement links TRBV5-4 to TRBJ2-7; 8 bases align to TRBD2. Germline V gene sequence: CDR1 SGHNT, CDR2 YYREEE (reference sequence). The junction had 6 bases not matched to a gene; V was cut back by 0 bases and J by 1 base. This CDR3 is built from 16 residues. The complete variable domain, with remaining parts taken from reference TRBV5-4 and TRBJ2-7, reads ETGVTQSPTHLIKTRGQQVTLRCSSQSGHNTVSWYQQALGQGPQFIFQYYREEENGRGNFPPRFSGLQFPNYSSELNVNALELDDSALYLCASSLGGTGGSYEQYFGPGTRLTVT.

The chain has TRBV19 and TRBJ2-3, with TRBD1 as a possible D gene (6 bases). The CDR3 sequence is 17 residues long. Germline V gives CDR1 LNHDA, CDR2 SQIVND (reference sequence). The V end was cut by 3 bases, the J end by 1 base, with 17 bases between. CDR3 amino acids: CASSMGKQGGGTDTQYF. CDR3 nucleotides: TGTGCCAGTAGTATGGGGAAACAGGGTGGGGGCACAGATACGCAGTATTTT.

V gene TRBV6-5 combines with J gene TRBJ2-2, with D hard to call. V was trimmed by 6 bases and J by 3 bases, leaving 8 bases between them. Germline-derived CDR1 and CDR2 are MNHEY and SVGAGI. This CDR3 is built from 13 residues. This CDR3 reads CASSHRDTGELFF. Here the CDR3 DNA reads TGTGCCAGCAGCCACCGGGACACCGGGGAGCTGTTTTTT.

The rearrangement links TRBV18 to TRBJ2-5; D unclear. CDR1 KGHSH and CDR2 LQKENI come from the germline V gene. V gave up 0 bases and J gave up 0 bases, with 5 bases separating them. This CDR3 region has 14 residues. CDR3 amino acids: CASSPPSDQETQYF. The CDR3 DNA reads TGTGCCAGCTCACCACCGTCGGACCAAGAGACCCAGTACTTC.

CDR3 sequence: CAWSHQLLEAFF. In nucleotides, the CDR3 is TGTGCCTGGAGTCACCAACTCCTTGAAGCTTTCTTT. The chain has TRBV30 and TRBJ1-1; unclear D gene. The CDR3 sequence is 12 residues long. Germline-derived CDR1 and CDR2 are GTSNPN and SVGIG (reference sequence). V lost 2 bases to trimming and J lost 7 bases, with 11 bases between them.

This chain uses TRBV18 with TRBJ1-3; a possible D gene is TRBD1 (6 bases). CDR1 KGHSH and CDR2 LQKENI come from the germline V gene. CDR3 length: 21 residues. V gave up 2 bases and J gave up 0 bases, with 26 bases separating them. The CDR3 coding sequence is TGTGCCAGCTCACCAAAAAATATTGGGACATACGGATCCGTCTCTGGAAACACCATATATTTT. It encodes CASSPKNIGTYGSVSGNTIYF.

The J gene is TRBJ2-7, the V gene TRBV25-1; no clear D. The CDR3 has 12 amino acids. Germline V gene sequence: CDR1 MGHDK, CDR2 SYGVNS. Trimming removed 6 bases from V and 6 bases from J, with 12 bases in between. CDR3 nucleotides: TGTGCCAGCAGAGAGAGTCTCGGCGAGCAGTACTTC. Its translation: CASRESLGEQYF.

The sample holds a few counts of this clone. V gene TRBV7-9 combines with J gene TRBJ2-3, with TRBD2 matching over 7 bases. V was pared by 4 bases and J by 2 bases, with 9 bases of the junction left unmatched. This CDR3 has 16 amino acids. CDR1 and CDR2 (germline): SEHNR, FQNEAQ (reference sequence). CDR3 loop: CASSSLAEGTTDTQYF. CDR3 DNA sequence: TGTGCCAGCAGCTCGCTAGCGGAGGGGACCACAGATACGCAGTATTTT.

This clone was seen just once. The CDR3 DNA sequence: TGTGCCAGCAGAATGGGGGCACGTTTCGACGAGCAGTACTTC. Protein sequence: CASRMGARFDEQYF. This rearrangement joins TRBV5-6 to TRBJ2-7; D is perhaps TRBD1 (6 bases). Germline V gene lookup returns CDR1 SGHDT and CDR2 YYEEEE. This CDR3 has 14 residues. Trimming pared 5 bases from V and 5 bases from J, leaving 17 bases between.

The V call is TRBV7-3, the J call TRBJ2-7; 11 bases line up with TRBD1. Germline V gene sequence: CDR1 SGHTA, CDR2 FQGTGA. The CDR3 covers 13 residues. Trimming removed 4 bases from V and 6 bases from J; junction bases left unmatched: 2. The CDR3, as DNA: TGTGCCAGCAGCTCGGGACAGGGGGGCGAGCAGTACTTC. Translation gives CASSSGQGGEQYF. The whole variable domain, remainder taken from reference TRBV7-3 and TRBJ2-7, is GAGVSQTPSNKVTEKGKYVELRCDPISGHTALYWYRQSLGQGPEFLIYFQGTGAADDSGLPNDRFFAVRPEGSVSTLKIQRTERGDSAVYLCASSSGQGGEQYFGPGTRLTVT.

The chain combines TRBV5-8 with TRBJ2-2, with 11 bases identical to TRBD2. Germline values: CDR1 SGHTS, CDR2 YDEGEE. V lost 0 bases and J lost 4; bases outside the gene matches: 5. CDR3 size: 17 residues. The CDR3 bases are TGTGCCAGCAGCTTGGCCGGGACTAGCGGCTTCACCGGGGAGCTGTTTTTT. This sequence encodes CASSLAGTSGFTGELFF.

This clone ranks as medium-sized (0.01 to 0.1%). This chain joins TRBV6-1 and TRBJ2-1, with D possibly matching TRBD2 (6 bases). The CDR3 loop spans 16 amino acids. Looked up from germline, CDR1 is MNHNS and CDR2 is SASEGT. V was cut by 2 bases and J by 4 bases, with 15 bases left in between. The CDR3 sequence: CASSETGGDPYNEQFF. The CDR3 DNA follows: TGTGCCAGCAGTGAAACTGGAGGGGACCCTTACAATGAGCAGTTCTTC.

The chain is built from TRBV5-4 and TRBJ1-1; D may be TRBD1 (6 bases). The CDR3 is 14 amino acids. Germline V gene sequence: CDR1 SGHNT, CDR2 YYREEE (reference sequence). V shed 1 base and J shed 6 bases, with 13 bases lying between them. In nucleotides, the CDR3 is TGTGCCAGCAGCTTGAGGGGGGGGGACGCTGAAGCTTTCTTT. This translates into CASSLRGGDAEAFF.

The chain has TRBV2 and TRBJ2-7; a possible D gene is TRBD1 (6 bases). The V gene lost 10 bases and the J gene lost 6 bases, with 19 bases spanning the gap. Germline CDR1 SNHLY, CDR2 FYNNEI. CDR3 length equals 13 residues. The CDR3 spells CATHRDKGSEQYF. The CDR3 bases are TGTGCCACCCACAGGGACAAAGGCTCCGAGCAGTACTTC.

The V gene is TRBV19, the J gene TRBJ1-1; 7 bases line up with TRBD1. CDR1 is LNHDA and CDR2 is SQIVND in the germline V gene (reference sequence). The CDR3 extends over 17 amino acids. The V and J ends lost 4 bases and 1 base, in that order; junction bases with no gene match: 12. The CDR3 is CASSSGYRGGRNTEAFF. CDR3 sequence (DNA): TGTGCCAGTAGTAGCGGGTACAGGGGAGGTAGGAACACTGAAGCTTTCTTT.

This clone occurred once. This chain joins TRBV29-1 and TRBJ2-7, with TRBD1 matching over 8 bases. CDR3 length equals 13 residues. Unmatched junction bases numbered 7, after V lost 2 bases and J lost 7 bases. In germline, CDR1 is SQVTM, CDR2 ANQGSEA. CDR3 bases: TGCAGCGTTGAATTTAGACAGGGGTTTGAGCAGTACTTC. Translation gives CSVEFRQGFEQYF.

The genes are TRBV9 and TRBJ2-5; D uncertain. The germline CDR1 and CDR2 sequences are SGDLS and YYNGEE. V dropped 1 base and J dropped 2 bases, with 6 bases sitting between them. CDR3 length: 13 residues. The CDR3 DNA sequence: TGTGCCAGCAGCGTAAGCACGCAAGAGACCCAGTACTTC. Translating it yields CASSVSTQETQYF. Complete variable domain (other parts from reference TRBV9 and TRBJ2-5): DSGVTQTPKHLITATGQRVTLRCSPRSGDLSVYWYQQSLDQGLQFLIQYYNGEERAKGNILERFSAQQFPDLHSELNLSSLELGDSALYFCASSVSTQETQYFGPGTRLLVL.